This entry lists 19 T cell receptor beta chains sequenced from one sample in a study of OX40 agonist ivuxolimab in advanced cancers. Preparation of the library involved the immunoSEQ multiplex PCR assay. TCRdb re-hosts the immuneACCESS table, in-frame sequences only. Its copies lack some clones; in the studies checked, an unresolved V gene accounts for under half of them, and the cause for the rest is not known. Here the sample has about 86,000 clones; around nine tenths occur a single time. Less than 1.5% of the sample belongs to the ten largest clones. Specimen: CD4+ or CD8+ T cells sorted from blood, collected in a trial of the OX40 agonist ivuxolimab. The receptors were gathered from an adult with an advanced solid tumor such as melanoma, head and neck, liver or kidney cancer.

This rearrangement joins TRBV7-9 to TRBJ1-1; possibly TRBD1 for D (6 bases). The CDR3 loop spans 13 amino acids. Trimming shortened V by 1 base and J by 8 bases, and 11 bases separated the two germline ends. Germline loops: CDR1 SEHNR, CDR2 FQNEAQ (reference sequence). CDR3 in amino acids: CASSLEKGVEAFF. In nucleotides, the CDR3 is TGTGCCAGCAGCTTAGAGAAGGGGGTGGAAGCTTTCTTT.

Written as DNA, the CDR3 is TGTGCCAGCAGCTTATCTGGACCGGATAGCAATCAGCCCCAGCATTTT. Its translation: CASSLSGPDSNQPQHF. The rearrangement joins TRBV5-5 to TRBJ1-5; no clear D. The germline CDR1 and CDR2 sequences are SGHKS and YYEKEE (reference sequence). This CDR3 contains 16 residues. V was pared by 2 bases and J by 0 bases, with 12 bases between.

The chain uses TRBV4-2 and TRBJ2-7, with D maybe TRBD1 (6 bases). CDR1 is LGHNA, CDR2 YNFKEQ, per germline. The V gene lost 0 bases and the J gene lost 4 bases, with 13 bases spanning the gap. The CDR3 has 15 amino acids. DNA for the CDR3: TGTGCCAGCAGCCAAGATCGTAGGACAGATTACGAGCAGTACTTC. Translation gives CASSQDRRTDYEQYF.

V gene TRBV30 combines with J gene TRBJ1-5; the match to TRBD1 covers 9 bases. CDR3 length: 15 amino acids. The V gene's germline CDR1 is GTSNPN and CDR2 SVGIG (reference sequence). Losses at the gene ends were 1 base for V and 6 bases for J; bases not matched to a gene: 7. CDR3 sequence reads: CAWSAGQGMGQPQHF. The CDR3 nucleotides are TGTGCCTGGAGTGCCGGACAGGGGATGGGTCAGCCCCAGCATTTT.

The chain employs TRBV5-1 and TRBJ2-2; no firm D call. Germline V gives CDR1 SGHRS, CDR2 YFSETQ. Trimming pared 0 bases from V and 0 bases from J, leaving 12 bases between. This CDR3 has 17 residues. In DNA form, the CDR3 reads TGCGCCAGCAGCTTGGGTCCTGACGGCGCGAACACCGGGGAGCTGTTTTTT. Translating gives CASSLGPDGANTGELFF.

V is TRBV27 and J is TRBJ1-1, with D maybe TRBD1 (5 bases). V was clipped by 3 bases and J by 2 bases, with 19 bases between them. Germline values: CDR1 MNHEY, CDR2 SMNVEV (reference sequence). The CDR3 spans 17 residues. As DNA, the CDR3 is TGTGCCAGCAGTTTTGTCGGATTGGGACGGGACAACACTGAAGCTTTCTTT. As protein: CASSFVGLGRDNTEAFF.

This chain links TRBV29-1 with TRBJ1-1, with 10 bases that match TRBD1. The length of the CDR3 is 15 residues. Germline loops: CDR1 SQVTM, CDR2 ANQGSEA. Germline trimming cut 1 base from V and 2 bases from J; bases unmatched to any gene: 4. The CDR3 reads CSVEGGTGVNTEAFF. CDR3 in DNA: TGCAGCGTTGAAGGGGGGACAGGGGTAAACACTGAAGCTTTCTTT.

The chain is built from TRBV28 and TRBJ1-3; a possible D gene is TRBD1 (6 bases). V lost 3 bases to trimming and J lost 3 bases, with 15 bases between them. The CDR3 contains 16 residues. Germline V gene sequence: CDR1 MDHEN, CDR2 SYDVKM. DNA for the CDR3: TGTGCCAGCAGTTTCCCCGGAGGGGGGCTTGGAAACACCATATATTTT. It specifies CASSFPGGGLGNTIYF.

The V gene is TRBV2, the J gene TRBJ2-1, with TRBD1 matching over 7 bases. Germline values: CDR1 SNHLY, CDR2 FYNNEI. The ends lost 5 bases at V and 6 bases at J; junction bases unmatched: 7. The CDR3 spans 14 residues. CDR3 loop: CASSRTGSVNEQFF. DNA for the CDR3: TGTGCCAGCAGTCGGACAGGATCGGTCAATGAGCAGTTCTTC.

V and J are TRBV6-1 and TRBJ1-4; 7 bases line up with TRBD1. The V and J ends lost 2 bases and 16 bases, in that order; junction bases with no gene match: 7. Germline CDR1 MNHNS, CDR2 SASEGT. CDR3 size: 12 residues. CDR3 sequence reads: CASSENAWDRFF. The DNA for the CDR3 is TGTGCCAGCAGTGAAAATGCTTGGGACAGGTTTTTT.

The chain is built from TRBV7-9 and TRBJ2-3; 9 bases align to TRBD1. The CDR3 totals 18 residues. The junction had 16 bases not matched to a gene; V was cut back by 7 bases and J by 2 bases. Per the germline V gene, CDR1 is SEHNR and CDR2 is FQNEAQ (reference sequence). The CDR3, as DNA: TGTGCCAGCAACCCGGGACAGGGTCTGGGGGGGGACACAGATACGCAGTATTTT. This codes for CASNPGQGLGGDTDTQYF.

The chain links TRBV5-1 to TRBJ1-1; maybe TRBD1 (5 bases). The germline V gene has CDR1 SGHRS and CDR2 YFSETQ. The CDR3 runs to 15 residues. The V gene lost 0 bases and the J gene lost 3 bases, with 12 bases spanning the gap. This CDR3 is CASSLERGSYTEAFF. CDR3 sequence (DNA): TGCGCCAGCAGCTTGGAACGGGGGAGCTACACTGAAGCTTTCTTT.

V is TRBV4-2 and J is TRBJ2-5; maybe TRBD2 (5 bases). Germline V CDR1 and CDR2: LGHNA, YNFKEQ. The length of the CDR3 is 16 residues. The V gene lost 0 bases and the J gene lost 5 bases, with 16 bases spanning the gap. This CDR3 is CASSQDREGSGETQYF. Written as DNA, the CDR3 is TGTGCCAGCAGCCAAGATCGAGAGGGAAGTGGGGAGACCCAGTACTTC.

The rearrangement uses TRBV30 and TRBJ1-6; no reliable D call. The ends were cut back, 0 bases at V and 9 bases at J, with 9 bases in the middle. CDR1 is GTSNPN, CDR2 SVGIG, per germline (reference sequence). This CDR3 has 13 residues. CDR3 protein: CAWSVIRPSPLHF. The CDR3 region has the DNA TGTGCCTGGAGTGTAATACGGCCTTCACCCCTCCACTTT.

The J gene is TRBJ2-1, the V gene TRBV19; D remains unclear. This CDR3 region has 17 residues. Between the trimmed V and J ends, which lost 3 bases and 8 bases, there was a span of 23 bases. Germline lookup yields CDR1 LNHDA and CDR2 SQIVND (reference sequence). The CDR3 DNA reads as TGTGCCAGTAGTATGTCCAGGCGAGCTAGTAGGATCCATGAGCAGTTCTTC. Translation: CASSMSRRASRIHEQFF.

The chain joins TRBV30 to TRBJ2-4; D not resolved. The CDR3 is made up of 14 amino acids. V was cut by 3 bases and J by 6 bases, with 15 bases left in between. Germline V gene lookup returns CDR1 GTSNPN and CDR2 SVGIG (reference sequence). The DNA for the CDR3 is TGTGCCTGGAGCGAACCCGGCGCGGTAAACATTCAGTACTTC. Encoded protein: CAWSEPGAVNIQYF.

The chain links TRBV19 to TRBJ1-5, with D tentatively TRBD1 (6 bases). V shed 7 bases and J shed 9 bases, with 28 bases lying between them. This CDR3 has 17 residues. CDR1 is LNHDA, CDR2 SQIVND, per germline (reference sequence). This CDR3 is CASNEGKLGASIRPQHF. In DNA form, the CDR3 reads TGTGCCAGTAATGAGGGGAAACTGGGGGCGTCTATTAGGCCCCAGCATTTT.

The chain carries TRBV6-1 and TRBJ2-5; tentatively, D is TRBD2 (5 bases). Trimming took off 6 bases at V and 4 bases at J, with 12 bases between the two ends. The CDR3 covers 13 residues. CDR1 MNHNS and CDR2 SASEGT come from the germline V gene. CDR3 amino acids: CASRGIGRETQYF. CDR3 in DNA: TGTGCCAGCAGGGGGATTGGGAGAGAGACCCAGTACTTC.

In its sample, this clone was seen once. The V call is TRBV5-1, the J call TRBJ1-5, with TRBD1 as a possible D gene (5 bases). The CDR3 is 13 amino acids. V was cut by 5 bases and J by 4 bases, with 10 bases left in between. Per the germline V gene, CDR1 is SGHRS and CDR2 is YFSETQ. This CDR3 reads CASSAGPNQPQHF. As DNA, the CDR3 is TGCGCCAGCAGTGCAGGGCCAAATCAGCCCCAGCATTTT.